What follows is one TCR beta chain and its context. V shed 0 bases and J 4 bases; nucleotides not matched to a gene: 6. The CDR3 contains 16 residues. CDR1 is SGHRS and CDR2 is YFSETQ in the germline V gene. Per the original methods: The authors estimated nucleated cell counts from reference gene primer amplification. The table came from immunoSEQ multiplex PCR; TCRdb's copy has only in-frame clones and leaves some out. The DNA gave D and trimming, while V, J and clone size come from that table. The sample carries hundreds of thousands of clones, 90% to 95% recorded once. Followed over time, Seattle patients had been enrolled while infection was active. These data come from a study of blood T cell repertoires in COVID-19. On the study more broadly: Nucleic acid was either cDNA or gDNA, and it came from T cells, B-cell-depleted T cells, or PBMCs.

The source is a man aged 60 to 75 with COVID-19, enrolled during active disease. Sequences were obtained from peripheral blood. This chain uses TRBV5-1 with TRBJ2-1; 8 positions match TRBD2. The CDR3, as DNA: TGCGCCAGCAGCTTGGGGAGGGGGACTAGATACAATGAGCAGTTCTTC. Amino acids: CASSLGRGTRYNEQFF.